A selection of T cell receptor beta chains follows, all from one sample in a study of CD4 T cells in relation to SARS-CoV-2 and coronaviruses. No antigen is known for these receptors. Sequencing used immunoSEQ multiplex PCR; TCRdb keeps in-frame clones, though not all of them. The sample has 30,000 to 40,000 clones, 60% to 80% seen once; the top ten hold about a fifth. The sequenced material came from memory CD4+ T cells from PBMCs, cultured in vitro. Receptors were obtained from an adult with COVID-19. Each CDR3 is given with its conserved first and last residue. D genes are given only for firm matches. A clone size is listed for some rows: how often the clone was seen (once, few, many), or a class if it is expanded.

>-|16|TRBV5-6|TRBJ2-5|-
CASSLVAQKYQETQYF
TGTGCCAGCAGCTTGGTTGCACAGAAGTACCAAGAGACCCAGTACTTC
>once|15|TRBV5-4|TRBJ2-3|TRBD1
CASSLGQGRTDTQYF
TGTGCCAGCAGCTTGGGACAGGGACGCACAGATACGCAGTATTTT
>-|12|TRBV2|TRBJ2-3|-
CASTLQGDTQYF
TGTGCCAGCACCCTACAGGGAGATACGCAGTATTTT
>-|14|TRBV5-1|TRBJ1-2|TRBD1
CASSSVTGLYGYTF
TGCGCCAGCAGCTCCGTGACAGGGCTCTATGGCTACACCTTC
>-|15|TRBV18|TRBJ2-3|TRBD2
CASSPGLAGADTQYF
TGTGCCAGCTCACCGGGACTAGCGGGAGCAGATACGCAGTATTTT
>-|15|TRBV6-1|TRBJ1-4|TRBD1
CASSESTGDNEKLFF
TGTGCCAGCAGTGAATCTACAGGGGATAATGAAAAACTGTTTTTT
>-|13|TRBV13|TRBJ2-7|-
CASSLGSTYEQYF
TGTGCCAGCAGCTTAGGCTCTACCTACGAGCAGTACTTC
>-|18|TRBV7-2|TRBJ2-7|-
CASSLDPPARPRTGEQYF
TGTGCCAGCAGCTTAGATCCCCCCGCGCGCCCAAGAACGGGGGAGCAGTACTTC
>-|15|TRBV18|TRBJ2-7|-
CASSPRTDVLSEQYF
TGTGCCAGCTCACCACGGACAGATGTTTTAAGTGAGCAGTACTTC
>-|18|TRBV11-2|TRBJ2-1|TRBD2
CASSLGSGSIFWNNEQFF
TGTGCCAGCAGCTTAGGTAGCGGGAGTATTTTTTGGAACAATGAGCAGTTCTTC
>-|14|TRBV27|TRBJ2-1|-
CASSFEFNYNEQFF
TGTGCCAGCAGTTTTGAGTTTAACTACAATGAGCAGTTCTTC
>-|12|TRBV14|TRBJ2-1|-
CASSQPGLEQFF
TGTGCCAGCAGCCAACCCGGACTGGAGCAGTTCTTC
>-|17|TRBV4-1|TRBJ2-2|TRBD1
CASSQPTGQGDTGELFF
TGCGCCAGCAGCCAACCTACCGGACAGGGAGACACCGGGGAGCTGTTTTTT
>-|16|TRBV28|TRBJ1-2|-
CASSLGGGAGDYGYTF
TGTGCCAGCAGCTTAGGCGGGGGGGCCGGTGACTATGGCTACACCTTC
>-|15|TRBV7-9|TRBJ2-3|-
CASIFGGASRDTQYF
TGTGCCAGTATCTTTGGCGGGGCATCACGAGATACGCAGTATTTT
>-|15|TRBV4-2|TRBJ2-7|TRBD2
CASSPGEREAYEQYF
TGTGCCAGCAGCCCCGGGGAGCGGGAGGCCTACGAGCAGTACTTC
>-|16|TRBV11-2|TRBJ2-3|-
CASSRKGQTSTDTQYF
TGTGCCAGCAGCCGCAAAGGACAGACTAGCACAGATACGCAGTATTTT
>once|14|TRBV30|TRBJ2-7|-
CAWSVGGSTYEQYF
TGTGCCTGGAGTGTAGGGGGTTCTACCTACGAGCAGTACTTC
>-|14|TRBV7-3|TRBJ2-3|-
CASSLTSSTDTQYF
TGTGCCAGCAGCTTAACGAGTAGCACAGATACGCAGTATTTT
>-|16|TRBV18|TRBJ2-3|TRBD1
CASSPLGQGASDTQYF
TGTGCCAGCTCACCACTAGGACAGGGGGCATCGGATACGCAGTATTTT
>-|14|TRBV6-6|TRBJ1-5|-
CASSYAVHNQPQHF
TGTGCCAGCAGTTACGCGGTCCACAATCAGCCCCAGCATTTT
>-|14|TRBV5-6|TRBJ2-3|-
CASSLGGPTDTQYF
TGTGCCAGCAGCTTGGGGGGCCCCACAGATACGCAGTATTTT
>few|16|TRBV19|TRBJ1-3|-
CASSSNLGTPGNTIYF
TGTGCCAGTAGTAGCAACCTCGGGACTCCTGGAAACACCATATATTTT
>few|13|TRBV5-1|TRBJ2-1|TRBD1
CASRQGDNNEQFF
TGCGCCAGCCGACAGGGCGATAACAATGAGCAGTTCTTC
>-|16|TRBV5-5|TRBJ2-1|-
CASSLDAASSYNEQFF
TGTGCCAGCAGCTTGGATGCAGCGAGCTCCTACAATGAGCAGTTCTTC
>once|17|TRBV2|TRBJ2-2|TRBD1
CASQGQAIYLDTGELFF
TGTGCCAGTCAGGGACAGGCGATCTACTTGGACACCGGGGAGCTGTTTTTT
>-|15|TRBV6-5|TRBJ1-2|-
CASSYSIGGGYGYTF
TGTGCCAGCAGTTACTCGATCGGGGGAGGGTATGGCTACACCTTC
>once|15|TRBV6-5|TRBJ2-5|TRBD1
CASRERTGGRETQYF
TGTGCCAGCAGGGAGAGGACAGGGGGCCGAGAGACCCAGTACTTC
>-|14|TRBV28|TRBJ1-6|-
CASSLLQIDTPLHF
TGTGCCAGCAGTTTACTACAGATCGACACACCCCTCCACTTT
>-|13|TRBV6-5|TRBJ2-7|-
CASSKTNTYEQYF
TGTGCCAGCAGTAAGACAAATACCTACGAGCAGTACTTC
>-|12|TRBV30|TRBJ2-3|-
CAWNPNTDTQYF
TGTGCCTGGAATCCTAACACAGATACGCAGTATTTT
>once|14|TRBV11-2|TRBJ2-7|TRBD2
CASSLGTSYYEQYF
TGTGCCAGCAGCTTAGGGACTAGCTACTACGAGCAGTACTTC
>medium-sized|16|TRBV4-3|TRBJ2-1|-
CASSQDIGQGRGEQFF
TGCGCCAGCAGCCAAGACATAGGACAAGGAAGGGGTGAGCAGTTCTTC
>few|14|TRBV5-6|TRBJ1-6|-
CASSYYGGSVPLHF
TGTGCCAGCAGCTATTACGGGGGATCCGTACCCCTCCACTTT
>-|15|TRBV7-2|TRBJ1-6|TRBD1
CASSLVDRDNSPLHF
TGTGCCAGCAGCTTAGTAGACAGGGATAATTCACCCCTCCACTTT
>-|15|TRBV7-8|TRBJ2-7|-
CASSRQSTGFYEQYF
TGTGCCAGCAGCCGTCAATCTACGGGCTTCTACGAGCAGTACTTC
>-|14|TRBV24-1|TRBJ2-5|-
CATSDLTSEETQYF
TGTGCCACCAGTGATTTGACTTCAGAAGAGACCCAGTACTTC
>-|12|TRBV29-1|TRBJ1-5|-
CSGTWPNQPQHF
TGCAGCGGGACCTGGCCGAATCAGCCCCAGCATTTT
>-|13|TRBV12-3/TRBV12-4|TRBJ2-7|-
CASRPKEQYEQYF
TGTGCCAGCAGGCCCAAGGAACAATACGAGCAGTACTTC
>-|11|TRBV28|TRBJ1-2|-
CASSRTVGYTF
TGTGCCAGCAGTCGGACAGTAGGCTACACCTTC
>-|14|TRBV19|TRBJ2-1|TRBD1
CASSRDREYNEQFF
TGTGCCAGTAGTAGAGACAGGGAGTACAATGAGCAGTTCTTC
>-|12|TRBV2|TRBJ2-3|-
CASMGLADTQYF
TGTGCCAGCATGGGTTTGGCAGATACGCAGTATTTT
>-|15|TRBV29-1|TRBJ2-7|TRBD1
CSAARSGTGDYEQYF
TGCAGCGCCGCCCGGTCGGGGACAGGCGACTACGAGCAGTACTTC
>-|17|TRBV30|TRBJ2-5|TRBD2
CAWNPRTSGRALETQYF
TGTGCCTGGAATCCCCGGACTAGCGGGAGGGCCCTAGAGACCCAGTACTTC
>-|12|TRBV3-1/TRBV3-2|TRBJ2-2|-
CASSQGAGELFF
TGTGCCAGCAGCCAAGGGGCCGGGGAGCTGTTTTTT